This TCR beta chain was sequenced in a study of CD8 T cells in ankylosing spondylitis. This CDR3 spans 15 amino acids. Germline V gene sequence: CDR1 MNHEY, CDR2 SVGAGI. J gave up 5 bases and V 4 bases, and 8 bases lay outside the gene matches. Concerning this clonotype: Antigen unknown.

TCRdb passed the 5' RACE reads through MiXCR, listing each CDR3 protein once. The table lists about 340,000 distinct CDR3 sequences, 14% to 15% of them singletons. Study results and limitations: Disease-linked clones displayed a CD8+ phenotype and appeared relatively rarely in peripheral blood.

Sample: blood, either unsorted or a sorted T cell fraction (not recorded which). This receptor was taken from a male donor with ankylosing spondylitis or in good health (not recorded which). The chain joins TRBV6-5 to TRBJ1-5; TRBD1 matches at 7 bases. CDR3 DNA sequence: TGTGCCAGCAGTTTCGACAGGGCTGGATATCAGCCCCAGCATTTT. Its protein product is CASSFDRAGYQPQHF.